This T cell receptor (beta chain) was documented in a study of T-cell reconstitution after alpha-beta-depleted transplantation in children. The TCRbeta library incorporated unique molecular identifiers. Each CDR3 protein gets one entry after TCRdb re-called the PCR reads with MiXCR. The data contain 700,000 to 850,000 distinct CDR3 sequences, roughly 16% of them singletons. This clonotype has a handful of counts. Its antigen is currently unknown. The germline V gene encodes CDR1 MDHEN and CDR2 SYDVKM. The CDR3 contains 15 residues. V dropped 7 bases and J dropped 3 bases, with 19 bases sitting between them. Whole-study results and caveats: T-cell counts and diversity at one year following transplant were attributed mainly to newly produced T cells. Two months or so post-transplant, alpha-beta T cells reportedly derived from several hundred expanded graft clones. The study traced high day-60 TCRbeta diversity in some patients to surviving recipient T cells and thymic progenitors.

The chain combines TRBV28 with TRBJ2-7; TRBD1 or TRBD2 may be the D gene (7 bases each). Material: PBMCs, mostly from graft donor cells, obtained 360 days after TCRalphabeta/CD19-depleted stem cell transplant. This receptor was obtained from a male patient between 5 and 17 years old who had a stem cell transplant for acute lymphoblastic leukemia, so the T cells may come from the graft donor. CDR3 sequence (DNA): TGTGCCAGCATCTCCCTCACAGGGGAGGGCTACGAGCAGTACTTC. This encodes CASISLTGEGYEQYF.